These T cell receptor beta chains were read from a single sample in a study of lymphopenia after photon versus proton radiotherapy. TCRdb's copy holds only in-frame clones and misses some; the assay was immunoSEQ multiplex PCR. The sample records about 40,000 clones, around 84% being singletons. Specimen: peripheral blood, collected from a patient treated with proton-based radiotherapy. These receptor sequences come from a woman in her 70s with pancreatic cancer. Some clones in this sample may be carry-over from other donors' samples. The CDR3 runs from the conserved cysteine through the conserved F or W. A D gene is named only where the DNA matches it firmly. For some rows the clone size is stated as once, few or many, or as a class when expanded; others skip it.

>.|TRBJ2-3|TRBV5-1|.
CASTPAPDRSDTQYF
TGCGCCAGCACACCTGCCCCCGACAGGTCCGATACGCAGTATTTT
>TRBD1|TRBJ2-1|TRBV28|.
CASRQGAFEQFF
TGTGCCAGCAGGCAGGGGGCCTTTGAGCAGTTCTTC
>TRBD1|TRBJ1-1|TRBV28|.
CASSQQGNRDTEAFF
TGTGCCAGCAGTCAACAGGGGAATCGGGACACTGAAGCTTTCTTT
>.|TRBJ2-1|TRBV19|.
CASSIARSHKDEQFF
TGTGCCAGTAGTATAGCCCGCAGCCACAAGGATGAGCAGTTCTTC
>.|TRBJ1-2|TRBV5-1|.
CASSLEGQTGYTF
TGCGCCAGCAGCTTGGAGGGGCAGACTGGCTACACCTTC
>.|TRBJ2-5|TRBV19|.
CASRGQGAGETQYF
TGTGCCAGCCGGGGGCAGGGCGCGGGAGAGACCCAGTACTTC
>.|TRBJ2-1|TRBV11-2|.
CASSLVPGDNEQFF
TGTGCCAGCAGCTTAGTTCCGGGAGACAATGAGCAGTTCTTC
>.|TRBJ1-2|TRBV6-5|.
CASSSLRDYGYTF
TGTGCCAGCAGTTCCCTCCGGGACTATGGCTACACCTTC
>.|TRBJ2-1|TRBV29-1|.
CSVATEGGPYNEQFF
TGCAGCGTTGCCACCGAGGGAGGCCCCTACAATGAGCAGTTCTTC
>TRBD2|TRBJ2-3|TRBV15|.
CATSRDGRITDTQYF
TGTGCCACCAGCAGAGACGGGAGGATCACAGATACGCAGTATTTT
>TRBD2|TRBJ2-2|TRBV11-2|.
CASSLMLAANTGELFF
TGTGCCAGCAGCTTAATGCTAGCGGCGAACACCGGGGAGCTGTTTTTT
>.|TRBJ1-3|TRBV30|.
CAWSTLSGNTIYF
TGTGCCTGGAGCACTTTATCTGGAAACACCATATATTTT
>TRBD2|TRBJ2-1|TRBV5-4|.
CASSRTSGYYNEQFF
TGTGCCAGCAGCCGGACTAGCGGCTATTACAATGAGCAGTTCTTC
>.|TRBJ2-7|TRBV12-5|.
CASGLDPYEQYF
TGTGCTAGTGGTCTGGACCCCTACGAGCAGTACTTC
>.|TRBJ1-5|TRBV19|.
CASSIVGYTGQPQHF
TGTGCCAGTAGTATTGTCGGGTACACAGGTCAGCCCCAGCATTTT
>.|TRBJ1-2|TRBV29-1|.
CSVEGKLGQTYGYTF
TGCAGCGTTGAAGGGAAACTAGGACAGACCTATGGCTACACCTTC
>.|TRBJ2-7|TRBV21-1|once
CASSPRTSGRPYEQYF
TGTGCCAGCAGCCCGAGGACTAGCGGGAGGCCCTACGAGCAGTACTTC